Here is one T cell receptor (beta chain) with its context. Antigen specificity is unknown. This sample is drawn from a study of T cell responses to AZD1222 COVID-19 vaccine. The CDR3 consists of 16 residues. CDR1 is SGHNT and CDR2 is YENEEA in the germline V gene. V shed 5 bases and J 5 bases; nucleotides not matched to a gene: 11. Regarding the study as a whole: Close to half of all spike-specific TCRs reportedly target regions of the variants that are unmutated. Females outnumbered males among donors, who were mostly white British; clonal diversity was possibly underestimated.

TCRdb keeps only in-frame clones here, not all; method: immunoSEQ multiplex PCR. The data hold 160,000 or so clones, with 91% observed a single time. Sequencing was performed on peripheral blood, taken on day 0 of AZD1222 vaccination. The receptor's source is an adult in good health. The chain joins TRBV11-3 to TRBJ1-4; 7 nucleotides agree with TRBD1. CDR3 in amino acids: CASSKRIQGWNEKLFF. In nucleotides, the CDR3 is TGTGCCAGCAGCAAAAGAATACAGGGGTGGAATGAAAAACTGTTTTTT.